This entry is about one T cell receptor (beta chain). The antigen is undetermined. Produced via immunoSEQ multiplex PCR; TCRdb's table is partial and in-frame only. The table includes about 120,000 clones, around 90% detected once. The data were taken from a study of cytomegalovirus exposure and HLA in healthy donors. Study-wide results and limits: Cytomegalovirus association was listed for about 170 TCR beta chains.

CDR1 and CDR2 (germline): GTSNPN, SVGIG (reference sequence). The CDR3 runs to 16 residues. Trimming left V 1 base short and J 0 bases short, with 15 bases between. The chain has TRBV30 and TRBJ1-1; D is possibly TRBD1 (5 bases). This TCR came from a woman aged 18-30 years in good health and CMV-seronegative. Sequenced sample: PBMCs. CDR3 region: CAWSGSDGHLNTEAFF. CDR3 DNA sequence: TGTGCCTGGAGTGGGTCCGATGGACACCTGAACACTGAAGCTTTCTTT.